The 17 T cell receptor beta chains below all came from one sample that was sequenced in a study of blood T cell repertoires in COVID-19. This table comes from immunoSEQ multiplex PCR, and its TCRdb copy is limited to in-frame clones, with some not included. The data contain roughly 230,000 clones, around nine tenths of them singletons. Sequenced sample: peripheral blood. Receptor source: a man aged 25-45 years with COVID-19, enrolled during active disease.

The rearrangement links TRBV7-9 to TRBJ1-2; the match to TRBD1 covers 11 bases. This CDR3 is 15 amino acids long. The germline gives CDR1 SEHNR, CDR2 FQNEAQ (reference sequence). Losses at the gene ends were 5 bases for V and 2 bases for J; bases not matched to a gene: 4. As DNA, the CDR3 is TGTGCCAGCAGCCTCCGGACAGGGGGCAACTATGGCTACACCTTC. This gives the protein CASSLRTGGNYGYTF.

This sequence joins TRBV2 and TRBJ2-6; 8 bases match TRBD1. This CDR3 comprises 18 residues. From germline, CDR1 is SNHLY and CDR2 FYNNEI. J was trimmed by 1 base and V by 6 bases; bases with no gene match: 11. CDR3 amino acids: CASRGRQGTISGANVLTF. The DNA for the CDR3 is TGTGCCAGCAGGGGTAGACAGGGGACGATTTCTGGGGCCAACGTCCTGACTTTC.

This clone was seen a few times. This chain joins TRBV5-4 and TRBJ2-5; unclear D gene. Between the trimmed V and J ends, which lost 3 bases and 5 bases, there was a span of 11 bases. This CDR3 spans 13 amino acids. The germline CDR1 and CDR2 sequences are SGHNT and YYREEE (reference sequence). The CDR3 DNA follows: TGTGCCAGCAGCTCCCCTAGTGGGGAGACCCAGTACTTC. It encodes CASSSPSGETQYF. The variable domain in full, completed from reference TRBV5-4 and TRBJ2-5, reads ETGVTQSPTHLIKTRGQQVTLRCSSQSGHNTVSWYQQALGQGPQFIFQYYREEENGRGNFPPRFSGLQFPNYSSELNVNALELDDSALYLCASSSPSGETQYFGPGTRLLVL.

J is TRBJ1-5 and V is TRBV10-3, with D unclear. CDR3 length: 15 amino acids. Trimming stripped 0 bases from V and 0 bases from J, with 6 bases between. Germline V gene data show CDR1 as ENHRY and CDR2 as SYGVKD. The CDR3 DNA reads TGTGCCATCAGTGAGTCCGTCGGTAGCAATCAGCCCCAGCATTTT. Protein sequence: CAISESVGSNQPQHF.

The rearrangement uses TRBV6-4 and TRBJ1-4; 10 nucleotides line up with TRBD1. This CDR3 is 15 amino acids long. Germline V gene data show CDR1 as MRHNA and CDR2 as SNTAGT. Losses at the gene ends were 5 bases for V and 5 bases for J; bases not matched to a gene: 5. In DNA form, the CDR3 reads TGTGCCAGCAGTCTGACAGGGGGCTTAAATGAAAAACTGTTTTTT. This gives the protein CASSLTGGLNEKLFF.

This clone showed up just a few times. The rearrangement joins TRBV6-2 or TRBV6-3 to TRBJ1-5; 12 nucleotides line up with TRBD1. The CDR3 spans 20 residues. V lost 4 bases, J lost 2 bases, and 15 bases stayed unmatched. In germline, CDR1 is MNHEY, CDR2 SVGEGT. The CDR3 region has the DNA TGTGCCAGCAGTTTTCAGTCCGGGACAGGGGGCCGTGGGGGCAATCAGCCCCAGCATTTT. Its translation: CASSFQSGTGGRGGNQPQHF.

This chain uses TRBV14 with TRBJ2-1; 7 positions agree with TRBD2. The CDR3 spans 16 residues. V shed 1 base and J 3 bases; nucleotides not matched to a gene: 6. Germline lookup yields CDR1 SGHDN and CDR2 FVKESK. The CDR3 coding sequence is TGTGCCAGCAGCCAAGGTACGGGACTAAGCTACAATGAGCAGTTCTTC. The encoded protein is CASSQGTGLSYNEQFF. The whole variable domain, filled in from reference TRBV14 and TRBJ2-1, reads EAGVTQFPSHSVIEKGQTVTLRCDPISGHDNLYWYRRVMGKEIKFLLHFVKESKQDESGMPNNRFLAERTGGTYSTLKVQPAELEDSGVYFCASSQGTGLSYNEQFFGPGTRLTVL.

This chain links TRBV2 with TRBJ1-6, with a possible D match to TRBD1 (5 bases). Germline V gene lookup returns CDR1 SNHLY and CDR2 FYNNEI. The CDR3 contains 16 residues. The germline V and J ends were trimmed by 6 bases and 5 bases, with 17 bases remaining between them. The CDR3 here is CASRAGGELDNSPLHF. CDR3 nucleotides: TGTGCCAGCAGAGCGGGGGGGGAACTTGATAATTCACCCCTCCACTTT.

The chain uses TRBV5-1 and TRBJ1-1; D is uncertain. This CDR3 spans 13 amino acids. Between the trimmed V and J ends, which lost 1 base and 10 bases, there was a span of 14 bases. Germline CDR1 SGHRS, CDR2 YFSETQ. DNA for the CDR3: TGCGCCAGCAGCTTGAATACTGTTGAGGGAGCTTTCTTT. This codes for CASSLNTVEGAFF.

The CDR3 region has the DNA TGTGCCAGCAGTGAAAATTGGGCATCCACTGAAGCTTTCTTT. Its translation: CASSENWASTEAFF. This chain connects TRBV2 to TRBJ1-1; D is uncertain. Germline V gene sequence: CDR1 SNHLY, CDR2 FYNNEI. Trimming took 2 bases from V and 4 from J, leaving 11 bases between them. The CDR3 is 14 amino acids.

The rearrangement links TRBV29-1 to TRBJ1-2, with a weak D call TRBD1 (6 bases). Per the germline V gene, CDR1 is SQVTM and CDR2 is ANQGSEA. This CDR3 region has 12 residues. V shed 6 bases and J shed 6 bases, with 14 bases lying between them. This chain's CDR3 is CSVEQGSHGYTF. CDR3 DNA: TGCAGCGTGGAACAGGGATCCCATGGCTACACCTTC.

The chain employs TRBV6-5 and TRBJ1-1, with D maybe TRBD1 (5 bases). Germline V gives CDR1 MNHEY, CDR2 SVGAGI. The CDR3 loop spans 15 amino acids. Trimming removed 5 bases from V and 1 base from J, with 14 bases in between. The CDR3 DNA reads TGTGCCAGCAGTAGACAGCAGACACCGAACACTGAAGCTTTCTTT. Encoded protein: CASSRQQTPNTEAFF.

V and J are TRBV7-2 and TRBJ1-4; TRBD1 agrees at 10 bases. Germline V lookup: CDR1 SGHTA, CDR2 FQGNSA. Losses at the gene ends were 2 bases for V and 3 bases for J; bases not matched to a gene: 9. The CDR3 runs 18 residues. In DNA, the CDR3 is TGTGCCAGCAGCTTACCCGGGACAGGGGCCTCTGCTAATGAAAAACTGTTTTTT. This codes for CASSLPGTGASANEKLFF. Based on the CDR3 plus reference TRBV7-2 and TRBJ1-4, the full variable domain is GAGVSQSPSNKVTEKGKDVELRCDPISGHTALYWYRQSLGQGLEFLIYFQGNSAPDKSGLPSDRFSAERTGGSVSTLTIQRTQQEDSAVYLCASSLPGTGASANEKLFFGSGTQLSVL.

This chain links TRBV18 with TRBJ1-1; possible D gene TRBD1, 5 bases. The CDR3 is 15 residues long. Trimming pared 2 bases from V and 5 bases from J, leaving 15 bases between. In germline, CDR1 is KGHSH, CDR2 LQKENI. CDR3 coding DNA: TGTGCCAGCTCACCAAGACAGCTTGAGTTGACTGAAGCTTTCTTT. Protein: CASSPRQLELTEAFF.

In regard to this clone: At one end, the junction sequence differs from germline, possibly due to a read error. The chain combines TRBV7-9 with TRBJ1-2; D gene unclear. The CDR3 spans 9 residues. CDR1 SEHNR and CDR2 FQNEAQ come from the germline V gene (reference sequence). The chain's CDR3 is CASSPRTGF. The CDR3 DNA follows: TGTGCCAGCAGCCCCCGGACGGGATTC.

J is TRBJ1-1 and V is TRBV6-5, with a weak D call TRBD1 (6 bases). V was shortened by 6 bases and J by 6 bases, with 11 bases between the two germline ends. This CDR3 region has 12 residues. Germline CDR1 reads MNHEY; CDR2 reads SVGAGI. For the CDR3, the DNA is TGTGCCAGCAGCCCAGGGGTTTCTGAAGCTTTCTTT. It codes for CASSPGVSEAFF.

As regards this clone: Within the sample, other DNA sequences also encode this same CDR3. J is TRBJ1-3 and V is TRBV12-3 or TRBV12-4; the D is unclear. The V and J ends lost 6 bases and 4 bases respectively, with 4 bases between them. CDR3 length: 11 amino acids. The CDR3 loop is CASSLGNTIYF. The CDR3 coding sequence is TGTGCCAGCAGCCTAGGAAACACCATATATTTT.